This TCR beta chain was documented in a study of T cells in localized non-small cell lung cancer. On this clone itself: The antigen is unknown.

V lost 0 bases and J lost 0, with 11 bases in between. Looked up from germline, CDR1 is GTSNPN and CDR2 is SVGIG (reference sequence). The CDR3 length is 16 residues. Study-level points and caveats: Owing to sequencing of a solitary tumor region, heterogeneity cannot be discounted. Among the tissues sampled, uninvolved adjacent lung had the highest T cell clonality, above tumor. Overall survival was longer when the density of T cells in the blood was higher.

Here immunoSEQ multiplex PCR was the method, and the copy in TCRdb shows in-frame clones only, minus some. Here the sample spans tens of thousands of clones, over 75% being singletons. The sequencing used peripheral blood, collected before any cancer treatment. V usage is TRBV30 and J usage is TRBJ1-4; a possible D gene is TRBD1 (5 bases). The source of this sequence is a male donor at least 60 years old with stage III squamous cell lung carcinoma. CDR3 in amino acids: CAWSVGTHATNEKLFF. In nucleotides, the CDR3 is TGTGCCTGGAGTGTGGGGACCCATGCAACTAATGAAAAACTGTTTTTT.